This TCR beta chain was retrieved from a study of blood T cell repertoires in COVID-19. About the study: The origin of the acute and convalescent COVID-19 samples was the United States, Italy and Spain.

In the source study's methods: Nucleated cell counts were estimated from reference gene primer amplification. Here immunoSEQ multiplex PCR was the method, and the copy in TCRdb shows in-frame clones only, minus some. D and trimming come from the DNA, and the V and J calls and clone size come from that table. This table holds 70,000 to 85,000 clones, around four fifths found once. Germline V lookup: CDR1 SGDLS, CDR2 YYNGEE. V lost 4 bases and J lost 7, with 20 bases in between. CDR3 length: 16 amino acids. V is TRBV9 and J is TRBJ2-2, with D tentatively TRBD2 (7 bases). Material: peripheral blood. The clonotype originates from a human donor in a cohort sampled during active COVID-19. CDR3: CASSPRGAGAGGELFF. CDR3 coding DNA: TGTGCCAGCAGCCCCCGGGGGGCGGGGGCAGGCGGGGAGCTGTTTTTT.